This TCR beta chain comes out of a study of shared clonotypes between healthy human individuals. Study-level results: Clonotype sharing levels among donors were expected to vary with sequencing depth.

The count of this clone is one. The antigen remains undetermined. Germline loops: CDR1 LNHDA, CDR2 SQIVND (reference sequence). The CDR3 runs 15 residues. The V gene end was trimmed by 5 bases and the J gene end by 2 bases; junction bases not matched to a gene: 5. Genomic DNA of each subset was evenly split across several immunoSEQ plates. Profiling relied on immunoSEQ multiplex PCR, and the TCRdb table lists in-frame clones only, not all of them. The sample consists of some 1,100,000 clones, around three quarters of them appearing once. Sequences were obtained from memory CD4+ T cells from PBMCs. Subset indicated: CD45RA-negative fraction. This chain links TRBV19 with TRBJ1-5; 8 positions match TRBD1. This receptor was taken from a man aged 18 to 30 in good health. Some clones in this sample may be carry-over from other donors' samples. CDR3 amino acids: CASSDGQGRNQPQHF. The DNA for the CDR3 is TGTGCCAGTAGTGATGGACAGGGCCGCAATCAGCCCCAGCATTTT.